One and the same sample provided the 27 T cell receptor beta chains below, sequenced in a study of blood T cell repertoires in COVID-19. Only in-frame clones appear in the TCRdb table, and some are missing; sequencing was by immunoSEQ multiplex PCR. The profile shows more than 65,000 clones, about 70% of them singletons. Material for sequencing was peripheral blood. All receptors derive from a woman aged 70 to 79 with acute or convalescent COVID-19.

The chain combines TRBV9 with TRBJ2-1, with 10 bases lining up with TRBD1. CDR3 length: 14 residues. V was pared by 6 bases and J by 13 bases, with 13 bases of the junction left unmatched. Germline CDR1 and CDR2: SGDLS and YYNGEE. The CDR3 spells CASTPGQGTSIQFF. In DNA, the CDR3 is TGTGCCAGCACTCCGGGACAGGGGACCTCTATTCAGTTCTTC.

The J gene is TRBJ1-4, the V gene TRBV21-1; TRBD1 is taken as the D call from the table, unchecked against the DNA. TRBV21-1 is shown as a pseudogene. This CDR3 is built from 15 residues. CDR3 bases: TGTGCCAGCCGCCAGGGGCCACCAACTAATGAAAAACTGTTTTTT. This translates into CASRQGPPTNEKLFF.

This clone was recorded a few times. CDR3 in DNA: TGTGCCAGCTCTCAAGGGACAGCAAATTCACCCCTCCACTTT. Translated: CASSQGTANSPLHF. This chain joins TRBV18 and TRBJ1-6; 7 nucleotides line up with TRBD1. CDR1 KGHSH and CDR2 LQKENI come from the germline V gene. V gave up 6 bases and J gave up 7 bases; unmatched junction bases: 6. This CDR3 has 14 residues.

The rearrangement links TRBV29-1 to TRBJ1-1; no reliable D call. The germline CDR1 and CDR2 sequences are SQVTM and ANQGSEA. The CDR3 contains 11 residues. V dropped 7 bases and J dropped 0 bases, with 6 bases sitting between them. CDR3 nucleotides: TGCAGCGCTATTATGAACACTGAAGCTTTCTTT. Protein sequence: CSAIMNTEAFF.

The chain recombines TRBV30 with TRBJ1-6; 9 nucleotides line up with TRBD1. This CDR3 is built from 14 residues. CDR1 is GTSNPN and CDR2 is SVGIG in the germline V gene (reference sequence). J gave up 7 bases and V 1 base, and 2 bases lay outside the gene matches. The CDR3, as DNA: TGTGCCTGGAGTGGCGGGACAGGGAATTCACCCCTCCACTTT. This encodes CAWSGGTGNSPLHF.

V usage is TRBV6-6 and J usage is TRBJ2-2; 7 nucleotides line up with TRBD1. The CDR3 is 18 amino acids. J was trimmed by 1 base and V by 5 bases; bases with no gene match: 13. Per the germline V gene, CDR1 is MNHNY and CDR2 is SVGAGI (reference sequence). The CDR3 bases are TGTGCCAGCAGTCAACGCCGGGACAGACCCCTGAACACCGGGGAGCTGTTTTTT. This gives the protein CASSQRRDRPLNTGELFF.

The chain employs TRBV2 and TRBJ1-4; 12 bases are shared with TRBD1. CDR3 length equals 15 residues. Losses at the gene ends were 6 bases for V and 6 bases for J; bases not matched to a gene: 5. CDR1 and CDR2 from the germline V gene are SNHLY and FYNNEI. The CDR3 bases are TGTGCCAGCAGCGGGACAGGGGGCGCTTATGAAAAACTGTTTTTT. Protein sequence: CASSGTGGAYEKLFF. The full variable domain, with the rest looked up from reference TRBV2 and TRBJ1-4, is EPEVTQTPSHQVTQMGQEVILRCVPISNHLYFYWYRQILGQKVEFLVSFYNNEISEKSEIFDDQFSVERPDGSNFTLKIRSTKLEDSAMYFCASSGTGGAYEKLFFGSGTQLSVL.

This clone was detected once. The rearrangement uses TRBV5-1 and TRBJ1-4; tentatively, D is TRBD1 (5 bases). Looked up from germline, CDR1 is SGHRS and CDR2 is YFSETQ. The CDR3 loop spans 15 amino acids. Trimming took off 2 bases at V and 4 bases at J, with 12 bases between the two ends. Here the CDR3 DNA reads TGCGCCAGCAGCTTACTCGACAGCGTTAATGAAAAACTGTTTTTT. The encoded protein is CASSLLDSVNEKLFF.

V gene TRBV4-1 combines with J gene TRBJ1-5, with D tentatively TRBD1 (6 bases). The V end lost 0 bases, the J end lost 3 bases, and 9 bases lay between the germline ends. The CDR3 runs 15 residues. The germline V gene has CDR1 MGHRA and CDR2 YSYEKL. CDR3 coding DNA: TGCGCCAGCAGCCAAGATATGGGGGCCAATCAGCCCCAGCATTTT. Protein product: CASSQDMGANQPQHF.

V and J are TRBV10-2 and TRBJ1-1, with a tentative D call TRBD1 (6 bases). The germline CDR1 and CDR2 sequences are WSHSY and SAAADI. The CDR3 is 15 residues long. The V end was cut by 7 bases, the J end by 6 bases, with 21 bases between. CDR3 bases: TGCGCCAGCACCGAGAGGTCCAGGGGCTCCCCTGAAGCTTTCTTT. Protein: CASTERSRGSPEAFF.

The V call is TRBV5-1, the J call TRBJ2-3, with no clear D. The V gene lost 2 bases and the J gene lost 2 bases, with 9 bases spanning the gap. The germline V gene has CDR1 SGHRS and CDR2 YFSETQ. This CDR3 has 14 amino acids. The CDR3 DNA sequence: TGCGCCAGCAGCTTTACTATGATCACAGATACGCAGTATTTT. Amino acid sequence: CASSFTMITDTQYF.

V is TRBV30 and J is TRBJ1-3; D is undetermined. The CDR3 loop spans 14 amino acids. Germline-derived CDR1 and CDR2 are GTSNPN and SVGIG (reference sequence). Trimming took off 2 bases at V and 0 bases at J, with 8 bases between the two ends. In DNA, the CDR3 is TGTGCCTGGAGTTCAGGAAGCTCTGGAAACACCATATATTTT. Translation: CAWSSGSSGNTIYF.

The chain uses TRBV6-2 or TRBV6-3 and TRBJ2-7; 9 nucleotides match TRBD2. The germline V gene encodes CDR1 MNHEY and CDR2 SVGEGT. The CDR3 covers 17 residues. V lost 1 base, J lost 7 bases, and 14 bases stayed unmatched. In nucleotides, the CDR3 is TGTGCCAGCAGTTACTATGGTAGCGGGGGCGCCTTGGGAGAGCAGTACTTC. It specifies CASSYYGSGGALGEQYF.

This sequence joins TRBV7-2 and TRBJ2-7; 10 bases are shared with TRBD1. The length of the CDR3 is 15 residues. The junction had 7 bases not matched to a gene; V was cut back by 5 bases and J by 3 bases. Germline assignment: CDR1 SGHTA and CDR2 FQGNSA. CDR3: CASSTARTGGYEQYF. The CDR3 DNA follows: TGTGCCAGCAGCACTGCAAGGACAGGGGGCTACGAGCAGTACTTC.

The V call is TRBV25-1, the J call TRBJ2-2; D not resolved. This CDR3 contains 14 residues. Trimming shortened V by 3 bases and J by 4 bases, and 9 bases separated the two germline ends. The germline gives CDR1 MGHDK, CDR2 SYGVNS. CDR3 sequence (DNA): TGTGCCAGCAGTGATATATCAGGCACCGGGGAGCTGTTTTTT. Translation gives CASSDISGTGELFF.

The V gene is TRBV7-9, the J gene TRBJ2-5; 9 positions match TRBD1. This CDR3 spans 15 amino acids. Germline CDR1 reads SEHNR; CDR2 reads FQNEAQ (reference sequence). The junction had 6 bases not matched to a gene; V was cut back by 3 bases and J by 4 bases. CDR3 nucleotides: TGTGCCAGCAGCTTGGGACAGGGAGTGGCAGAGACCCAGTACTTC. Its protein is CASSLGQGVAETQYF.

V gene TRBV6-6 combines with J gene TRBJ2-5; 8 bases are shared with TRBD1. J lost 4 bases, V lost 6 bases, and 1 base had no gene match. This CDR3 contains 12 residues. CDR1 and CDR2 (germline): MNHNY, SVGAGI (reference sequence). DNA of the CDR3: TGTGCCAGCAGCGGACAGGGAGAGACCCAGTACTTC. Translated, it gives CASSGQGETQYF.

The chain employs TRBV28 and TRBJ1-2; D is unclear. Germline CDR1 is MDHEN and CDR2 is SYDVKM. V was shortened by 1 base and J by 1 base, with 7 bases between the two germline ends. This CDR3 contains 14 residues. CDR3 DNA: TGTGCCAGCAGTTTATCCCGAGTTAACTATGGCTACACCTTC. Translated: CASSLSRVNYGYTF.

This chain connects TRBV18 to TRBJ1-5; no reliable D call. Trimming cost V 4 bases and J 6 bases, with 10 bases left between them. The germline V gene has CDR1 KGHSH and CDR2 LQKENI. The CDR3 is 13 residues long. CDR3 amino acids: CASSHTAGQPQHF. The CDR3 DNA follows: TGTGCCAGCTCACACACAGCGGGTCAGCCCCAGCATTTT.

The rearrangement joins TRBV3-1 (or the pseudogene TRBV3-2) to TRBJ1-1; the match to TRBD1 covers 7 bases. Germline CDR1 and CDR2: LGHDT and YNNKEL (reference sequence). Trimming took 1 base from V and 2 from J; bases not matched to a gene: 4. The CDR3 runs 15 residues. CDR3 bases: TGTGCCAGCAGCCAAGGGGACAGCATCAACACTGAAGCTTTCTTT. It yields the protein CASSQGDSINTEAFF.

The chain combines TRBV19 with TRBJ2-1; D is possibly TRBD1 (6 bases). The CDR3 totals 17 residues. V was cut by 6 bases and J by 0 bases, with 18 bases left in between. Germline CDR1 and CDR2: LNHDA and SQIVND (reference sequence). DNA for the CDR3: TGTGCCAGTAGCCTTATACCGGGACACCCCTCCTACAATGAGCAGTTCTTC. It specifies CASSLIPGHPSYNEQFF. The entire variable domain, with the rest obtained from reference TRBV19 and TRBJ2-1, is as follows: DGGITQSPKYLFRKEGQNVTLSCEQNLNHDAMYWYRQDPGQGLRLIYYSQIVNDFQKGDIAEGYSVSREKKESFPLTVTSAQKNPTAFYLCASSLIPGHPSYNEQFFGPGTRLTVL.

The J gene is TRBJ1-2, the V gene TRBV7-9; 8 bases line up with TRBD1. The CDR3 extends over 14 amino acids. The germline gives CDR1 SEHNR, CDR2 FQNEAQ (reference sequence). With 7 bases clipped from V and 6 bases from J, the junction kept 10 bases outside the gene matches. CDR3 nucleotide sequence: TGTGCCAGCATAAAATCAGGGGGCGCAGATGGCTACACCTTC. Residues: CASIKSGGADGYTF.

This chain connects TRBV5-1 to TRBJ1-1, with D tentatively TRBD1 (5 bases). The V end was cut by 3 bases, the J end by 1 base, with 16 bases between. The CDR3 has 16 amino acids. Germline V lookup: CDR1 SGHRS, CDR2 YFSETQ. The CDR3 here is CASSYWTLGGNTEAFF. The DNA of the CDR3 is TGCGCCAGCAGCTATTGGACGCTGGGGGGGAACACTGAAGCTTTCTTT.

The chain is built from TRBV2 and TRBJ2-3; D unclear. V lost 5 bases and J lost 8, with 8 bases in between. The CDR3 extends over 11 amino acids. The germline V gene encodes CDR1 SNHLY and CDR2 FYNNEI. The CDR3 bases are TGTGCCAGCAGTACCACGGTTACGCAGTATTTT. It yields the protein CASSTTVTQYF.

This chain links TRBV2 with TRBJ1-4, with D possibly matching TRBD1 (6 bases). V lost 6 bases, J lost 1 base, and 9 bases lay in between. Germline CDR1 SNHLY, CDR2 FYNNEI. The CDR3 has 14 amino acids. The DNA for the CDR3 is TGTGCCAGCAGCGACAGGTTAACTAATGAAAAACTGTTTTTT. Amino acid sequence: CASSDRLTNEKLFF.

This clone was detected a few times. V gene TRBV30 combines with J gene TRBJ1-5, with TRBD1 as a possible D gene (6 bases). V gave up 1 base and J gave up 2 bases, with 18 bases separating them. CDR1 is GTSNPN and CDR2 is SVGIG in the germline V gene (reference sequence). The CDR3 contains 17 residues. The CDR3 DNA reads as TGTGCCTGGAGTGCCCTCAGGGGCAGGGGTGGCAATCAGCCCCAGCATTTT. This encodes CAWSALRGRGGNQPQHF.

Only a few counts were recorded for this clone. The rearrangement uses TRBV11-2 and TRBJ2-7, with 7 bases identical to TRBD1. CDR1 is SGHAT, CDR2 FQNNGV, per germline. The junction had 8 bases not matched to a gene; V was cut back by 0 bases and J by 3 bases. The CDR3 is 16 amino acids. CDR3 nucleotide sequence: TGTGCCAGCAGCTTAGACGGCCGGGACAGCATCTACGAGCAGTACTTC. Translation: CASSLDGRDSIYEQYF.